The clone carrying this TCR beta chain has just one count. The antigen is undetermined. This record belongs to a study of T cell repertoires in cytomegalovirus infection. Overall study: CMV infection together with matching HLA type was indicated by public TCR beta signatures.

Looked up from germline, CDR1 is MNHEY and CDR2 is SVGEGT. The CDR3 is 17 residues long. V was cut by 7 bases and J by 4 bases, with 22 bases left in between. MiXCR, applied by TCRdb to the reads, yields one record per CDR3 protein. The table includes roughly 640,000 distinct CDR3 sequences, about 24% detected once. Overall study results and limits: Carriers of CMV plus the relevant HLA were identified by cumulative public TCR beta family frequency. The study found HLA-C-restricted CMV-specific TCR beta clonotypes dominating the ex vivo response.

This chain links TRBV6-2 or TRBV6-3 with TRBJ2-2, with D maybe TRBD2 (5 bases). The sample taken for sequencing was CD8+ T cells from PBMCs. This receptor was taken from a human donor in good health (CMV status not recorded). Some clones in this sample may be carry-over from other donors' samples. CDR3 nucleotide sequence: TGTGCCAGCAAGTTTGCGGGCCCCTCAAGACGCACCGGGGAGCTGTTTTTT. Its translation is CASKFAGPSRRTGELFF.